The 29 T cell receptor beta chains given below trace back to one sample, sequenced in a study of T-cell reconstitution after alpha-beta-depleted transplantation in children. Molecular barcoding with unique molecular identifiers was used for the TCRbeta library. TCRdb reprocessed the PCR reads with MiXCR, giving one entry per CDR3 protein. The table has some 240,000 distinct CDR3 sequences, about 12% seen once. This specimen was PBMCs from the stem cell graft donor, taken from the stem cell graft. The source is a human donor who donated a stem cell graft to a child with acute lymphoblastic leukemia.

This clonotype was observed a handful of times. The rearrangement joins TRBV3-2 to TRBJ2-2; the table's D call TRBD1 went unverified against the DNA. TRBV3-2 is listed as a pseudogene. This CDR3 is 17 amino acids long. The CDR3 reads CASSQDGQGANPGELFF. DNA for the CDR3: TGTGCCAGCAGCCAAGATGGCCAGGGGGCTAACCCCGGGGAGCTGTTTTTT.

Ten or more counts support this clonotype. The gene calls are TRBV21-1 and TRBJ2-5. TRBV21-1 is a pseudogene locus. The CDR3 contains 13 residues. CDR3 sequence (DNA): TGTGCCAGCATCTTACGGATCCAAGAGACCCAGTACTTC. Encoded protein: CASILRIQETQYF.

DNA of the CDR3: TGTGCCAGCAGCCAAGGGGACCTAGCGGGAGCTGAAGAGACCCAGTACTTC. This codes for CASSQGDLAGAEETQYF. V gene TRBV4-2 combines with J gene TRBJ2-5; 10 bases map to TRBD2. Germline trimming cut 1 base from V and 3 bases from J; bases unmatched to any gene: 8. Germline CDR1 LGHNA, CDR2 YNFKEQ. CDR3 length: 17 amino acids.

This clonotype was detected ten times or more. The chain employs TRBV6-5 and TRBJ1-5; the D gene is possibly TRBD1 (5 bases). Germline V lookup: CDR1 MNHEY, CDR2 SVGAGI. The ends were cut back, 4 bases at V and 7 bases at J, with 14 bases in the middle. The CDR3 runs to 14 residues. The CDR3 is CASSSGHVEQPQHF. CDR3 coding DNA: TGTGCCAGCAGTTCCGGACATGTGGAGCAGCCCCAGCATTTT.

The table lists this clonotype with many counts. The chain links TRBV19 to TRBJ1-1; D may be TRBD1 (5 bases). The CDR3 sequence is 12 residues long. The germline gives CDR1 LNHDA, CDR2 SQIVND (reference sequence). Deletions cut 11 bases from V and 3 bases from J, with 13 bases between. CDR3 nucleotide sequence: TGTGCCGCAAGGGGCCCGTACACTGAAGCTTTCTTT. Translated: CAARGPYTEAFF.

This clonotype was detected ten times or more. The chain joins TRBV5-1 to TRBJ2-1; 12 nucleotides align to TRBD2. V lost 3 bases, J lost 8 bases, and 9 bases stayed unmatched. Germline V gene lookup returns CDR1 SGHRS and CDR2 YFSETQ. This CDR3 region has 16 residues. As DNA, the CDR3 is TGCGCCAGCAGCTCTCTGGAACTAGCGGGAGGTCATGAGCAGTTCTTC. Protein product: CASSSLELAGGHEQFF.

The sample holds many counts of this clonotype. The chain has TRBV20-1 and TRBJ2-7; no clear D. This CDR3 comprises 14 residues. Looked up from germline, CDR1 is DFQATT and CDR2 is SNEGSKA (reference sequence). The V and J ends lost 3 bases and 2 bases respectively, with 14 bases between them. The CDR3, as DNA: TGCAGTGCTAGGCCCGAGGCATACGCCTACGAGCAGTACTTC. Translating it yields CSARPEAYAYEQYF.

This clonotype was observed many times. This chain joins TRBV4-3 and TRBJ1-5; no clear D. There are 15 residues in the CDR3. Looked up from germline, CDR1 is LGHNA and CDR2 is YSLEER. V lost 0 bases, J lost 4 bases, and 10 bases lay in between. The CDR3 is CASSQEGGRNQPQHF. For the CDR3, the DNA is TGCGCCAGCAGCCAAGAAGGAGGGCGGAATCAGCCCCAGCATTTT.

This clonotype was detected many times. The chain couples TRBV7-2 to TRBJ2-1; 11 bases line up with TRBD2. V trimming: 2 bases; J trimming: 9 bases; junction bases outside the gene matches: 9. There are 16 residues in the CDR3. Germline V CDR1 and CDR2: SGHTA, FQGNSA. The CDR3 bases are TGTGCCAGCAGCTTAAGGCCTAGCGGGGGGACAACTGAGCAGTTCTTC. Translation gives CASSLRPSGGTTEQFF.

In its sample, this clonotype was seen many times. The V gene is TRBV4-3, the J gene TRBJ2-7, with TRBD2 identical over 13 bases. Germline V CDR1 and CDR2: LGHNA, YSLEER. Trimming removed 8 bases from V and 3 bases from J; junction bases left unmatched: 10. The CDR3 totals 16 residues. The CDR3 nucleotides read TGCGCCAGCGCAGCCTCCGGGACTAGCGGGATCTACGAGCAGTACTTC. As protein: CASAASGTSGIYEQYF.

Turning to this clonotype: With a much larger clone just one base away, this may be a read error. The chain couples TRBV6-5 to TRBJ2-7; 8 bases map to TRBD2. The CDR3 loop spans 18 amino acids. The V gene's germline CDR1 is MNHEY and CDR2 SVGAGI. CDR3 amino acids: CAISYSTAGGQPSYEQYF. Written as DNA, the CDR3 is TGTGCCATCAGTTACTCGACGGCGGGGGGCCAACCCTCCTACGAGCAGTACTTC.

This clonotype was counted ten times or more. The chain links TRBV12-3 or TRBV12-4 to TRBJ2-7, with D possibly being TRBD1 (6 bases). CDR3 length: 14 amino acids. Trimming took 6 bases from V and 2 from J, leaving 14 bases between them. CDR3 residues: CASRPSQGTYEQYF. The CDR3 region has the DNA TGTGCCAGCAGGCCTAGCCAGGGGACCTACGAGCAGTACTTC.

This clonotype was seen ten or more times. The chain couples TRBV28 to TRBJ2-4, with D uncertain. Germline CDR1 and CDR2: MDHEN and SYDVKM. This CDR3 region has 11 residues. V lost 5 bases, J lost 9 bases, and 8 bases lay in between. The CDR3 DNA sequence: TGTGCCAGCAGTCCGCGAGTCATTCAGTACTTC. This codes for CASSPRVIQYF.

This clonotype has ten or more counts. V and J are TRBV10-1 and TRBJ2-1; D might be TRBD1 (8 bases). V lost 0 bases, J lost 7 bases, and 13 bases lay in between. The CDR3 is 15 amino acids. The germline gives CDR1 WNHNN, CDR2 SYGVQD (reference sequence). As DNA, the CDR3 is TGCGCCAGCAGTGAGTCAAAACAGGGGGGGAATGAGCAGTTCTTC. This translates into CASSESKQGGNEQFF.

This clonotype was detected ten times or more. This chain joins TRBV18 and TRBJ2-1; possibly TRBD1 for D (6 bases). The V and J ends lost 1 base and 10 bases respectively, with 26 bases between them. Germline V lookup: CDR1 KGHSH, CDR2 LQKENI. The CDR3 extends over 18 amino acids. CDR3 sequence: CASSPQSFRPQGPREQFF. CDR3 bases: TGTGCCAGCTCACCACAATCTTTCAGGCCACAGGGCCCTAGGGAGCAGTTCTTC.

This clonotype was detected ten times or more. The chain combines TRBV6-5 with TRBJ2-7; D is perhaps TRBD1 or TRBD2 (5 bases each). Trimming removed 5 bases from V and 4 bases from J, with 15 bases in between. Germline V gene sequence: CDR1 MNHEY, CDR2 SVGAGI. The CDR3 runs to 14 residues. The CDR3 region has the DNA TGTGCCAGCAGTGTACTCACGGGACGATACGAGCAGTACTTC. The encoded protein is CASSVLTGRYEQYF.

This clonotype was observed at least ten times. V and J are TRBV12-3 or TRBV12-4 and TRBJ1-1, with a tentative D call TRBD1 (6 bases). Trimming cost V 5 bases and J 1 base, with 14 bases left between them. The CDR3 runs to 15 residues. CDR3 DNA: TGTGCCAGCAGTACCTTAGGAGGGGGGAACACTGAAGCTTTCTTT. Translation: CASSTLGGGNTEAFF.

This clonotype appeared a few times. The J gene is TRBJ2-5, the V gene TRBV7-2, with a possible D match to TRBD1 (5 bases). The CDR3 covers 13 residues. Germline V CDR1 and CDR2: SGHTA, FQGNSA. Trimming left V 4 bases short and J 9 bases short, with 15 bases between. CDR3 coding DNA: TGTGCCAGCAGCTCAGGACATCTGGGCGCCCAGTACTTC. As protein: CASSSGHLGAQYF.

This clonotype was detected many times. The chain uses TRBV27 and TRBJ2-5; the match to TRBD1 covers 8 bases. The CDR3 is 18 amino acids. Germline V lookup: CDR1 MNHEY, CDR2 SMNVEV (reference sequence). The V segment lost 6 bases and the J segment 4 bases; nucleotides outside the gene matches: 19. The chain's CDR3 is CASRLVGQGGRRGETQYF. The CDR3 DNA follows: TGTGCCAGCAGACTCGTCGGACAGGGTGGAAGACGGGGAGAGACCCAGTACTTC.

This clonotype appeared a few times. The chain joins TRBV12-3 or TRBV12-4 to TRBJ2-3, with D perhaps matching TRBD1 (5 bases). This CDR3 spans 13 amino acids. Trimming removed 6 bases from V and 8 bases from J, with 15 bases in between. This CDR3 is CASSSSDSRTQYF. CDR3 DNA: TGTGCCAGCAGCTCGTCCGACAGTCGTACGCAGTATTTT.

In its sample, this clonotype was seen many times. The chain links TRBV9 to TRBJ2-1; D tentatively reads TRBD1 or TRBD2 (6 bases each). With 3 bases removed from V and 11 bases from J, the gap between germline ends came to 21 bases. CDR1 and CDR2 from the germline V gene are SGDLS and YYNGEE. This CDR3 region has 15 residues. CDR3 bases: TGTGCCAGCAGCGGAGGAGGGGGTCCCCCTCTGAAGCAGTTCTTC. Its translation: CASSGGGGPPLKQFF. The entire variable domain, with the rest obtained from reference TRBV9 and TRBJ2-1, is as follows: DSGVTQTPKHLITATGQRVTLRCSPRSGDLSVYWYQQSLDQGLQFLIQYYNGEERAKGNILERFSAQQFPDLHSELNLSSLELGDSALYFCASSGGGGPPLKQFFGPGTRLTVL.

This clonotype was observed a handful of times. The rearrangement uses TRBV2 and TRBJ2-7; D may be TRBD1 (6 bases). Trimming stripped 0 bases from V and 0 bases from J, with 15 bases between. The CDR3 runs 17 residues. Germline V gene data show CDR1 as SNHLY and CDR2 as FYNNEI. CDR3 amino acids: CASSEALRQAPSYEQYF. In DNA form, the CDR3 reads TGTGCCAGCAGTGAAGCGCTTCGACAGGCCCCCTCCTACGAGCAGTACTTC. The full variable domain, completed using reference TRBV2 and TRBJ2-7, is EPEVTQTPSHQVTQMGQEVILRCVPISNHLYFYWYRQILGQKVEFLVSFYNNEISEKSEIFDDQFSVERPDGSNFTLKIRSTKLEDSAMYFCASSEALRQAPSYEQYFGPGTRLTVT.

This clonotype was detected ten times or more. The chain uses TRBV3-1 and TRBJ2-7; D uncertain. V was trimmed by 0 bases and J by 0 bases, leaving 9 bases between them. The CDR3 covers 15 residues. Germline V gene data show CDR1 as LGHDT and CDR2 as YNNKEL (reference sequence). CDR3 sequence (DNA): TGTGCCAGCAGCCAAGATCCCTACAGCTCCTACGAGCAGTACTTC. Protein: CASSQDPYSSYEQYF.

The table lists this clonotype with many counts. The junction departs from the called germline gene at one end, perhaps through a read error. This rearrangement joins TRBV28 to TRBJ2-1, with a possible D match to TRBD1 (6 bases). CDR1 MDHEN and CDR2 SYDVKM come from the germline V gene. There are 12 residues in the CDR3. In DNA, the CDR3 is TGTGCCAGCAGGGTGGGGGCTCTGCCCGGGGTCTTC. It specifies CASRVGALPGVF. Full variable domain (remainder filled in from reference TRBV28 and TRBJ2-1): DVKVTQSSRYLVKRTGEKVFLECVQDMDHENMFWYRQDPGLGLRLIYFSYDVKMKEKGDIPEGYSVSREKKERFSLILESASTNQTSMYLCASRVGALPGVFGPGTRLTVL.

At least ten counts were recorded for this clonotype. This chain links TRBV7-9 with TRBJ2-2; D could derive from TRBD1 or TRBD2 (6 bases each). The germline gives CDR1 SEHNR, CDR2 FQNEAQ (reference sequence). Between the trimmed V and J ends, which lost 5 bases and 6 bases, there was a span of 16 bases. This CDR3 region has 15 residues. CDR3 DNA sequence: TGTGCCAGCAGCCACGGGGGCGGCGGGCCCGGGGAGCTGTTTTTT. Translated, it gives CASSHGGGGPGELFF.

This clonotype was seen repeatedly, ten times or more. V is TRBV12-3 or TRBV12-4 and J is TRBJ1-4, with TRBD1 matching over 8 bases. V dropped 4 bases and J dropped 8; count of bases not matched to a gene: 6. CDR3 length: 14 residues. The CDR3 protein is CASSSWTGLEKLFF. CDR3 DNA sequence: TGTGCCAGCAGTTCCTGGACAGGGTTGGAAAAACTGTTTTTT.

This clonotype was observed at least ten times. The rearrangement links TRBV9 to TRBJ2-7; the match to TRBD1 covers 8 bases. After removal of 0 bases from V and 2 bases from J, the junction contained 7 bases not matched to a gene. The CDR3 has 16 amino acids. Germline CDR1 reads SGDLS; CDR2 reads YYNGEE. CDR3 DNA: TGTGCCAGCAGCGTAGGGGGACAGGTTACCCCCTACGAGCAGTACTTC. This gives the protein CASSVGGQVTPYEQYF.

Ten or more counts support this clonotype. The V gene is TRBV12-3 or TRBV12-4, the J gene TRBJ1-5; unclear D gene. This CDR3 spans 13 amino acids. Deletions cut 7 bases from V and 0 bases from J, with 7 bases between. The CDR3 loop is CASTANSNQPQHF. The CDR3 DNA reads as TGTGCCAGCACGGCGAATAGCAATCAGCCCCAGCATTTT.

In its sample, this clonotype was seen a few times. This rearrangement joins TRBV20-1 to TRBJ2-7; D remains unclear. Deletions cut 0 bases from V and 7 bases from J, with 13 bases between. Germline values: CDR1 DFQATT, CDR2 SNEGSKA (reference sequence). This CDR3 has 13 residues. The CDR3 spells CSARDASGWEQYF. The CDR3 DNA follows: TGCAGTGCTAGAGATGCGTCGGGTTGGGAGCAGTACTTC.